A single sample is the source of the 32 T cell receptor beta chains below, sequenced in a study of blood T cells in healthy people across ages. Alongside a J-beta primer mix, a sample-barcoded 5' primer served in a second PCR lasting about 6 to 12 cycles. TCRdb reprocessed the 5' RACE reads via MiXCR and lists one record per CDR3 protein. The table includes roughly 2 million distinct CDR3 sequences, just under 50% detected once. Input material: blood. These receptor sequences come from a woman between 35 and 50 years old in good health.

This clonotype was seen a handful of times. The gene calls are TRBV7-2 and TRBJ2-7; D perhaps matches TRBD1 (6 bases). The CDR3 is 15 amino acids. Germline CDR1 is SGHTA and CDR2 is FQGNSA. The V end was cut by 4 bases, the J end by 6 bases, with 19 bases between. The CDR3 spells CASSSTGRVSAEQYF. The CDR3 DNA is TGTGCCAGCAGCTCCACAGGGAGAGTAAGCGCCGAGCAGTACTTC.

This clonotype showed up just a few times. The chain employs TRBV6-1 and TRBJ2-7; 7 nucleotides agree with TRBD2. CDR3 size: 15 residues. The V segment lost 7 bases and the J segment 2 bases; nucleotides outside the gene matches: 11. Germline CDR1 and CDR2: MNHNS and SASEGT. CDR3 sequence (DNA): TGTGCCAGCATGCCTGTATCCAGCGGGACCTACGAGCAGTACTTC. It specifies CASMPVSSGTYEQYF.

The chain employs TRBV28 and TRBJ2-4; D could derive from TRBD1 or TRBD2 (5 bases each). The J call may be wrong; the DNA end is better matched by TRBJ2-5. Germline loops: CDR1 MDHEN, CDR2 SYDVKM. The CDR3 is 14 amino acids. CDR3 loop: CASRPTDYLETQYF. The CDR3 DNA reads TGTGCCAGCAGGCCGACAGACTATTTGGAGACCCAGTACTTC.

The J gene is TRBJ2-5, the V gene TRBV20-1, with 9 bases fitting TRBD2. The germline V gene has CDR1 DFQATT and CDR2 SNEGSKA (reference sequence). This CDR3 comprises 15 residues. J lost 4 bases, V lost 3 bases, and 9 bases had no gene match. CDR3 sequence: CSASQARGGGETQYF. The CDR3 bases are TGCAGTGCTAGTCAGGCGCGCGGGGGGGGAGAGACCCAGTACTTC.

This chain joins TRBV12-5 and TRBJ2-5; perhaps TRBD1 as D (6 bases). V gave up 6 bases and J gave up 5 bases, with 19 bases separating them. CDR3 length: 15 residues. Germline CDR1 reads LGHNT; CDR2 reads FRNRAP. CDR3 DNA: TGTGCTAGTGGATTCCAGACAGGTTTTAGGGAGACCCAGTACTTC. This sequence encodes CASGFQTGFRETQYF.

The chain couples TRBV20-1 to TRBJ2-3; TRBD2 agrees at 12 bases. V trimming: 2 bases; J trimming: 0 bases; junction bases outside the gene matches: 12. Germline CDR1 reads DFQATT; CDR2 reads SNEGSKA (reference sequence). This CDR3 region has 19 residues. CDR3 loop: CSARPLIGLAGYSTDTQYF. For the CDR3, the DNA is TGCAGTGCTAGACCGCTCATTGGACTAGCGGGGTATAGCACAGATACGCAGTATTTT.

The chain is built from TRBV12-3 or TRBV12-4 and TRBJ2-1; 10 nucleotides align to TRBD2. V was pared by 1 base and J by 8 bases, with 5 bases of the junction left unmatched. CDR3 length: 15 residues. The CDR3 DNA is TGTGCCAGCAGTTTAGAGGCTAGCGGGGGTTATGAGCAGTTCTTC. This translates into CASSLEASGGYEQFF.

The gene calls are TRBV7-2 and TRBJ2-7; D unclear. The J call may be in error: the DNA end matches TRBJ2-5 better. This CDR3 has 15 amino acids. Germline values: CDR1 SGHTA, CDR2 FQGNSA. CDR3 coding DNA: TGTGCCAGCAGCTTAGCGCTAGGGTCGGAAGAGACCCAGTACTTC. Translation gives CASSLALGSEETQYF.

This clonotype was recorded a few times. The rearrangement joins TRBV7-9 to TRBJ1-2; D is unresolved. The V gene lost 5 bases and the J gene lost 7 bases, with 17 bases spanning the gap. From germline, CDR1 is SEHNR and CDR2 FQNEAQ (reference sequence). The CDR3 sequence is 14 residues long. The CDR3 bases are TGTGCCAGCAGCGGATCCGGGAGAGAGTCTGGCTACACCTTC. It codes for CASSGSGRESGYTF.

A few counts support this clonotype. The rearrangement joins TRBV27 to TRBJ2-1, with D possibly TRBD2 on 6 matching bases. The CDR3 has 12 amino acids. The germline V gene encodes CDR1 MNHEY and CDR2 SMNVEV (reference sequence). V was clipped by 5 bases and J by 9 bases, with 11 bases between them. The CDR3 region is CASSPTSSEQFF. The CDR3 DNA reads TGTGCCAGCAGTCCTACTAGCTCTGAGCAGTTCTTC.

This clonotype was counted only a few times. The genes are TRBV6-2 or TRBV6-3 and TRBJ1-2; possibly TRBD1 for D (5 bases). Trimming removed 5 bases at V and 8 bases at J, with 15 bases between. This CDR3 has 13 amino acids. Germline CDR1 reads MNHEY; CDR2 reads SVGEGT. DNA for the CDR3: TGTGCCAGCAGTGTCCCCGGGGGAACAGGCTACACCTTC. This translates into CASSVPGGTGYTF.

V gene TRBV4-1 combines with J gene TRBJ1-2; D remains ambiguous. The CDR3 runs to 19 residues. V lost 1 base to trimming and J lost 5 bases, with 26 bases between them. In germline, CDR1 is MGHRA, CDR2 YSYEKL. CDR3 loop: CASSQVIGRDGLRLYGYTF. CDR3 nucleotides: TGCGCCAGCAGCCAAGTAATAGGCCGCGACGGACTTAGATTATATGGCTACACCTTC.

The chain couples TRBV4-3 to TRBJ2-5; D is ambiguous. The germline CDR1 and CDR2 sequences are LGHNA and YSLEER. There are 13 residues in the CDR3. V was shortened by 4 bases and J by 5 bases, with 11 bases between the two germline ends. The CDR3 is CASSPGSGETQYF. CDR3 coding DNA: TGCGCCAGCAGCCCTGGTTCGGGCGAGACCCAGTACTTC.

This chain links TRBV20-1 with TRBJ2-4; D call uncertain. The DNA end lines up better with TRBJ2-7; the J call may be wrong. Germline V gene data show CDR1 as DFQATT and CDR2 as SNEGSKA (reference sequence). The CDR3 sequence is 12 residues long. This chain's CDR3 is CSANDLTYEQYF. As DNA, the CDR3 is TGCAGTGCTAACGATCTTACCTACGAGCAGTACTTC.

This rearrangement joins TRBV4-3 to TRBJ2-5; the D gene is possibly TRBD1 (5 bases). V was pared by 0 bases and J by 4 bases, with 15 bases between. Germline V CDR1 and CDR2: LGHNA, YSLEER. This CDR3 contains 16 residues. The CDR3 here is CASSQDTEGARETQYF. The CDR3 DNA reads as TGCGCCAGCAGCCAAGACACCGAAGGGGCCCGAGAGACCCAGTACTTC.

This clonotype was seen repeatedly, ten times or more. The chain is built from TRBV7-2 and TRBJ2-1; D may match TRBD1 or TRBD2 (5 bases each). V dropped 0 bases and J dropped 4 bases, with 13 bases sitting between them. Germline V lookup: CDR1 SGHTA, CDR2 FQGNSA. This CDR3 region has 16 residues. The CDR3 loop is CASSLAIGTEYNEQFF. Written as DNA, the CDR3 is TGTGCCAGCAGCTTAGCGATCGGGACGGAATACAATGAGCAGTTCTTC.

This chain uses TRBV10-3 with TRBJ2-3; 13 bases map to TRBD2. Germline lookup yields CDR1 ENHRY and CDR2 SYGVKD. V was pared by 6 bases and J by 6 bases, with 3 bases of the junction left unmatched. The CDR3 sequence is 14 residues long. The CDR3 reads CAISQTSGGDTQYF. CDR3 nucleotide sequence: TGTGCCATCAGCCAGACTAGCGGGGGGGATACGCAGTATTTT.

This clonotype came up a few times. This rearrangement joins TRBV11-2 to TRBJ2-7, with D tentatively TRBD2 (5 bases). Germline CDR1 SGHAT, CDR2 FQNNGV. This CDR3 contains 14 residues. Between the trimmed V and J ends, which lost 5 bases and 2 bases, there was a span of 13 bases. CDR3 bases: TGTGCCAGCAGCATAGGACCCGGGACCTACGAGCAGTACTTC. It is translated as CASSIGPGTYEQYF.

A note on this clonotype: A junction boundary mismatches the germline segment, possibly from a read error. The CDR3 nucleotides read TGTGTCAGCACCCTCCGGACGAAGGCAGATACGCAGTATTTT. Protein sequence: CVSTLRTKADTQYF. The chain joins TRBV12-3 or TRBV12-4 to TRBJ2-3; no firm D call. This CDR3 is 14 amino acids long.

There are a few counts of this clonotype. The chain carries TRBV28 and TRBJ2-7; D not resolved. Trimming pared 4 bases from V and 2 bases from J, leaving 9 bases between. The germline CDR1 and CDR2 sequences are MDHEN and SYDVKM. The CDR3 has 13 amino acids. CDR3 DNA sequence: TGTGCCAGCAGTTCCTCCCCGACCTACGAGCAGTACTTC. Encoded protein: CASSSSPTYEQYF.

The chain joins TRBV21-1 to TRBJ2-3; the table's TRBD1 call for D was not verified on the DNA. TRBV21-1 is a recognized pseudogene. This CDR3 spans 15 amino acids. CDR3 nucleotide sequence: TGTGCCATCCCAGGGACAGGGGCATTCACCGATACGCAGTATTTT. It encodes CAIPGTGAFTDTQYF.

This clonotype was seen a handful of times. The rearrangement links TRBV6-2 or TRBV6-3 to TRBJ2-3; 8 nucleotides line up with TRBD2. This CDR3 contains 16 residues. J lost 6 bases, V lost 2 bases, and 10 bases had no gene match. CDR1 and CDR2 (germline): MNHEY, SVGEGT. The CDR3 loop reads CASSYGAGGPWDTQYF. The CDR3 bases are TGTGCCAGCAGTTACGGCGCGGGGGGACCTTGGGATACGCAGTATTTT.

The chain couples TRBV12-3 or TRBV12-4 to TRBJ1-2; possible D gene TRBD1, 5 bases. The CDR3 totals 14 residues. Trimming cost V 5 bases and J 5 bases, with 15 bases left between them. Written as DNA, the CDR3 is TGTGCCAGCAGTGTACCCGGGACCCAGTATGGCTACACCTTC. Translating gives CASSVPGTQYGYTF.

A few counts support this clonotype. V usage is TRBV7-2 and J usage is TRBJ2-5; 12 positions agree with TRBD1. V gave up 4 bases and J gave up 4 bases; unmatched junction bases: 7. The CDR3 consists of 16 residues. Germline loops: CDR1 SGHTA, CDR2 FQGNSA. CDR3 residues: CASSSLGDRGRETQYF. The CDR3 bases are TGTGCCAGCAGCTCACTCGGGGACAGGGGGCGAGAGACCCAGTACTTC.

The V and J genes are TRBV28 and TRBJ2-5; D tentatively fits TRBD1 or TRBD2 (5 bases each). Germline V lookup: CDR1 MDHEN, CDR2 SYDVKM. V was pared by 8 bases and J by 1 base, with 14 bases between. The CDR3 has 14 residues. CDR3 residues: CASQPGTSQETQYF. CDR3 DNA sequence: TGTGCCAGCCAGCCTGGGACCTCCCAAGAGACCCAGTACTTC.

The gene calls are TRBV29-1 and TRBJ1-2; D gene uncertain. Trimming removed 5 bases from V and 4 bases from J, with 11 bases in between. This CDR3 is built from 12 residues. Germline V gene data show CDR1 as SQVTM and CDR2 as ANQGSEA. CDR3 amino acids: CSVCSAGYGYTF. Written as DNA, the CDR3 is TGCAGCGTTTGTTCCGCAGGCTATGGCTACACCTTC.

This clonotype has just a few counts. The genes are TRBV27 and TRBJ2-3, with 9 bases identical to TRBD2. This CDR3 is 15 amino acids long. V was clipped by 5 bases and J by 8 bases; unmatched bases: 11. Germline V gives CDR1 MNHEY, CDR2 SMNVEV (reference sequence). CDR3: CASSPLGLAGGTQYF. The CDR3 bases are TGTGCCAGCAGTCCGCTGGGACTAGCAGGCGGTACGCAGTATTTT.

Ten or more counts support this clonotype. The CDR3 DNA follows: TGTGCCAGCAGCTTATCTCCAGGGAATCACAATGAGCAGTTCTTC. Residues: CASSLSPGNHNEQFF. V usage is TRBV7-2 and J usage is TRBJ2-1; tentatively, D is TRBD1 (5 bases). The CDR3 extends over 15 amino acids. The V gene's germline CDR1 is SGHTA and CDR2 FQGNSA. V was shortened by 2 bases and J by 5 bases, with 13 bases between the two germline ends.

This sequence joins TRBV7-2 and TRBJ1-2, with 9 bases fitting TRBD1. The ends lost 5 bases at V and 3 bases at J; junction bases unmatched: 4. This CDR3 comprises 14 residues. Germline V CDR1 and CDR2: SGHTA, FQGNSA. This CDR3 is CASSGQGRHYGYTF. The CDR3 nucleotides are TGTGCCAGCAGCGGACAGGGGCGACACTATGGCTACACCTTC.

The V gene is TRBV7-2, the J gene TRBJ2-1, with 8 positions matching TRBD1. CDR3 length: 15 residues. The V gene end was trimmed by 4 bases and the J gene end by 7 bases; junction bases not matched to a gene: 9. The germline CDR1 and CDR2 sequences are SGHTA and FQGNSA. CDR3 nucleotide sequence: TGTGCCAGCAGCTCTGTGACAGGGGAGTGGAATGAGCAGTTCTTC. Translated: CASSSVTGEWNEQFF.

The chain has TRBV7-9 and TRBJ2-5; 9 nucleotides align to TRBD2. V lost 0 bases and J lost 2; bases outside the gene matches: 10. The length of the CDR3 is 18 residues. Germline V gives CDR1 SEHNR, CDR2 FQNEAQ (reference sequence). The CDR3 DNA follows: TGTGCCAGCAGCTTAGCGCGCGGGGGGGCCTTTGGGCAAGAGACCCAGTACTTC. Protein sequence: CASSLARGGAFGQETQYF. The full variable domain, with the rest looked up from reference TRBV7-9 and TRBJ2-5, is DTGVSQNPRHKITKRGQNVTFRCDPISEHNRLYWYRQTLGQGPEFLTYFQNEAQLEKSRLLSDRFSAERPKGSFSTLEIQRTEQGDSAMYLCASSLARGGAFGQETQYFGPGTRLLVL.

This clonotype was detected only a few times. The chain links TRBV15 to TRBJ2-3, with no clear D. Germline V gene lookup returns CDR1 LNHNV and CDR2 YYDKDF (reference sequence). V gave up 8 bases and J gave up 0 bases, with 15 bases separating them. CDR3 size: 15 residues. The CDR3, as DNA: TGTGCCACCTTTAAAATGGACGGTAGCACAGATACGCAGTATTTT. This translates into CATFKMDGSTDTQYF.